These 8 T cell receptor beta chains were sequenced from one sample in a study of blood T cell repertoires in COVID-19. Profiled with immunoSEQ multiplex PCR; TCRdb holds only in-frame clones, not every one. This sample has about 64,000 clones, with roughly 88% found just once. The sequencing input was peripheral blood. These receptors were collected from a woman aged 55-69 years with acute or convalescent COVID-19.

With respect to this clone: Germline and junction disagree at one end, which may indicate a read error. In the same sample, other DNA sequences code for this CDR3. V usage is TRBV2 and J usage is TRBJ1-6; no clear D gene. This CDR3 contains 14 residues. Germline V CDR1 and CDR2: SNHLY, FYNNEI. CDR3: CASSESRYNSPLHF. CDR3 coding DNA: TGTGCCAGCAGTGAATCGCGCTATAATTCACCCCTCCATTTT.

The gene calls are TRBV14 and TRBJ1-2; 9 nucleotides match TRBD1. This CDR3 is 16 amino acids long. Germline V gene sequence: CDR1 SGHDN, CDR2 FVKESK. With V trimmed by 1 base and J by 4 bases, 7 bases remained unmatched. The CDR3 loop reads CASSQGTGGAGYGYTF. Here the CDR3 DNA reads TGTGCCAGCAGCCAAGGTACAGGGGGCGCCGGCTATGGCTACACCTTC.

This chain joins TRBV3-1 (or the pseudogene TRBV3-2) and TRBJ1-5; D not resolved. Trimming took off 4 bases at V and 0 bases at J, with 7 bases between the two ends. Germline loops: CDR1 LGHDT, CDR2 YNNKEL (reference sequence). CDR3 length: 14 residues. CDR3 sequence: CASSLQISNQPQHF. CDR3 DNA sequence: TGTGCCAGCAGCCTTCAGATTAGCAATCAGCCCCAGCATTTT.

In this sample, this clone turned up a few times. The rearrangement links TRBV19 to TRBJ2-3; D is perhaps TRBD2 (6 bases). This CDR3 comprises 12 residues. CDR1 and CDR2 (germline): LNHDA, SQIVND (reference sequence). Trimming left V 1 base short and J 11 bases short, with 10 bases between. The CDR3 here is CASSIVGGKQYF. CDR3 coding DNA: TGTGCCAGTAGTATAGTCGGGGGAAAGCAGTATTTT.

This chain joins TRBV2 and TRBJ1-3; D unclear. The CDR3 is 14 amino acids. V was shortened by 6 bases and J by 4 bases, with 13 bases between the two germline ends. Germline V lookup: CDR1 SNHLY, CDR2 FYNNEI. DNA for the CDR3: TGTGCCAGCAGCACACCCGAGCGGGGAAACACCATATATTTT. Translating gives CASSTPERGNTIYF.

V usage is TRBV3-1 (or the pseudogene TRBV3-2) and J usage is TRBJ2-2, with D tentatively TRBD1 (5 bases). This CDR3 contains 14 residues. Germline V gives CDR1 LGHDT, CDR2 YNNKEL (reference sequence). Trimming left V 2 bases short and J 6 bases short, with 10 bases between. CDR3 in amino acids: CASSQQGGAGELFF. CDR3 nucleotide sequence: TGTGCCAGCAGCCAACAGGGTGGGGCCGGGGAGCTGTTTTTT.

V is TRBV10-2 and J is TRBJ1-5; 10 bases match TRBD1. This CDR3 region has 14 residues. Germline lookup yields CDR1 WSHSY and CDR2 SAAADI. With V trimmed by 6 bases and J by 5 bases, 4 bases remained unmatched. This CDR3 is CASRRTGGDQPQHF. The CDR3, as DNA: TGCGCCAGCAGAAGGACAGGGGGGGATCAGCCCCAGCATTTT.

The J gene is TRBJ2-4, the V gene TRBV3-1 (or the pseudogene TRBV3-2); possible D gene TRBD2, 6 bases. The CDR3 loop spans 16 amino acids. The V and J ends lost 2 bases and 0 bases respectively, with 11 bases between them. The germline gives CDR1 LGHDT, CDR2 YNNKEL (reference sequence). The CDR3 loop is CASSQLRGLAKNIQYF. The CDR3 nucleotides read TGTGCCAGCAGCCAATTGCGGGGTCTAGCCAAAAACATTCAGTACTTC.